A selection of T cell receptor beta chains follows, all from one sample in a study of shared clonotypes between healthy human individuals. Clones were read by immunoSEQ multiplex PCR, and TCRdb kept only the in-frame ones, dropping some. The sample yields around 2,000,000 clones, roughly 95% seen once. The sequenced sample consisted of naive CD4+ T cells sorted from blood. These receptors originate from a man aged 18-30 years in good health. CDR3s include the opening cysteine and the closing phenylalanine or tryptophan. D genes are given only for firm matches. The size field is filled for only some rows; it gives once, few, many or a size class.

v_call	d_call	clone_size	j_call	cdr3_aa	cdr3_nt
TRBV7-2	-	once	TRBJ1-5	CASTVRGGGNQPQHF	TGTGCCAGCACCGTTCGGGGCGGGGGCAATCAGCCCCAGCATTTT
TRBV2	TRBD1	-	TRBJ2-5	CASSPDRAQETQYF	TGTGCCAGCAGCCCCGACAGGGCCCAAGAGACCCAGTACTTC
TRBV5-1	TRBD1	-	TRBJ2-5	CASSSTGTASETQYF	TGCGCCAGCAGCTCCACCGGGACAGCCAGTGAGACCCAGTACTTC
TRBV5-1	-	-	TRBJ1-1	CASSFVGGEAFF	TGCGCCAGCAGCTTCGTAGGGGGAGAAGCTTTCTTT
TRBV5-1	TRBD2	many	TRBJ2-7	CASSTQLAGGYEQYF	TGCGCCAGCAGCACCCAACTAGCGGGGGGCTACGAGCAGTACTTC
TRBV7-9	TRBD2	-	TRBJ2-3	CASSLPSGSGTDTQYF	TGTGCCAGCAGCTTACCAAGCGGGAGCGGCACAGATACGCAGTATTTT
TRBV2	-	-	TRBJ2-7	CASSEALGGTEQYF	TGTGCCAGCAGTGAAGCGCTTGGAGGGACCGAGCAGTACTTC
TRBV4-2	-	-	TRBJ2-3	CASSLTDGAPSTDTQYF	TGTGCCAGCAGCCTGACGGACGGAGCACCTAGCACAGATACGCAGTATTTT
TRBV9	TRBD1	-	TRBJ2-7	CASSVDPGQEFEQYF	TGTGCCAGCAGCGTAGACCCGGGACAGGAATTCGAGCAGTACTTC
TRBV2	-	-	TRBJ2-1	CASSPGGNEQFF	TGTGCCAGCAGCCCGGGCGGCAATGAGCAGTTCTTC
TRBV4-3	TRBD1	-	TRBJ1-2	CASSPRQGTNYGYTF	TGCGCCAGCAGCCCGCGACAGGGGACCAACTATGGCTACACCTTC
TRBV5-1	TRBD1	-	TRBJ2-1	CASSNKTGGSYNEQFF	TGCGCCAGCAGCAACAAAACAGGGGGGTCCTACAATGAGCAGTTCTTC
TRBV2	TRBD2	-	TRBJ2-1	CASSAGSGGYNEQFF	TGTGCCAGCAGTGCGGGTAGCGGGGGTTACAATGAGCAGTTCTTC
TRBV9	-	-	TRBJ1-2	CASSVDVGGKDGYTF	TGTGCCAGCAGCGTAGACGTCGGGGGCAAGGATGGCTACACCTTC
TRBV13	-	-	TRBJ1-4	CASSLGRSTNEKLFF	TGTGCCAGCAGCTTAGGTCGCAGCACTAATGAAAAACTGTTTTTT
TRBV6-5	-	-	TRBJ1-2	CASSRSTGSLGYTF	TGTGCCAGCAGTCGATCGACAGGCTCTTTGGGCTACACCTTC
TRBV11-2	-	-	TRBJ2-7	CASSSSGVAGLFEQYF	TGTGCCAGCAGCTCCTCGGGGGTGGCGGGGCTTTTTGAGCAGTACTTC
TRBV11-1	TRBD1	-	TRBJ2-7	CASSLYRGSSYEQYF	TGTGCCAGCAGTTTATACAGGGGGAGCTCCTACGAGCAGTACTTC
TRBV5-1	-	-	TRBJ1-6	CASSPDDRGSPLHF	TGCGCCAGCAGCCCAGATGACAGAGGCTCACCCCTCCACTTT
TRBV19	-	-	TRBJ2-7	CASSKGPYFYEQYF	TGTGCCAGCTCGAAGGGACCGTATTTCTACGAGCAGTACTTC
TRBV6-1	TRBD1	-	TRBJ1-1	CASIIDRVDTEAFF	TGTGCCAGCATTATCGACAGGGTCGACACTGAAGCTTTCTTT
TRBV2	-	once	TRBJ2-2	CASGTGELFF	TGTGCCAGCGGCACCGGGGAGCTGTTTTTT
TRBV11-2	TRBD1	-	TRBJ2-5	CASSLGRGTGFGQETQYF	TGTGCCAGCAGCTTAGGGAGAGGGACAGGGTTTGGGCAAGAGACCCAGTACTTC
TRBV27	TRBD1	-	TRBJ1-6	CASSLTGTGKSPLHF	TGTGCCAGCAGTCTTACCGGGACAGGGAAATCACCCCTCCACTTT
TRBV6-5	TRBD1	-	TRBJ1-1	CASSYSGTGEAFF	TGTGCCAGCAGTTACTCGGGGACAGGGGAAGCTTTCTTT
TRBV18	-	-	TRBJ1-3	CASSPAVVSGNTIYF	TGTGCCAGCTCACCGGCAGTCGTCTCTGGAAACACCATATATTTT
TRBV9	-	-	TRBJ2-3	CASSGELGRSQYF	TGTGCCAGCAGCGGAGAATTGGGTAGGTCGCAGTATTTT
TRBV19	-	once	TRBJ2-5	CASSAPGFVETQYF	TGTGCCAGTAGTGCTCCGGGATTTGTAGAGACCCAGTACTTC
TRBV10-3	-	-	TRBJ1-3	CAISPTGSSGNTIYF	TGTGCCATCAGCCCCACAGGGAGCTCTGGAAACACCATATATTTT
TRBV10-1	-	few	TRBJ1-6	CASSDGGWNSPLHF	TGCGCCAGCAGTGACGGGGGTTGGAATTCACCCCTCCACTTT
TRBV5-1	-	-	TRBJ2-7	CASSSRRSAYEQYF	TGCGCCAGCAGCTCCCGAAGGTCGGCCTACGAGCAGTACTTC
TRBV5-1	TRBD2	once	TRBJ2-5	CASSKGLAGVYRGETQYF	TGCGCCAGCAGCAAGGGACTAGCGGGGGTCTACCGTGGGGAGACCCAGTACTTC
TRBV18	-	-	TRBJ2-5	CASSPAGRETQYF	TGTGCCAGCTCACCAGCGGGGAGAGAGACCCAGTACTTC
TRBV9	TRBD1	-	TRBJ1-6	CASSVGGQDNSPLHF	TGTGCCAGCAGCGTAGGTGGACAGGATAATTCACCCCTCCACTTT
TRBV18	-	-	TRBJ2-3	CASSPLQADTQYF	TGTGCCAGCTCACCACTACAAGCAGATACGCAGTATTTT
TRBV5-1	TRBD1	once	TRBJ2-7	CASSSGQEREQYF	TGCGCCAGCAGCTCAGGACAGGAGAGGGAGCAGTACTTC
TRBV6-5	-	-	TRBJ2-7	CASSSPEVEYF	TGTGCCAGCAGTTCCCCGGAGGTGGAGTACTTC